This T cell receptor beta chain was obtained from a study of T-cell memory formation after mild COVID-19. Study conclusions and caveats: From day 15 to 85, contracting clones were balanced between CD4 and CD8, whereas later expanders leaned toward CD4+.

Germline V lookup: CDR1 SNHLY, CDR2 FYNNEI. The ends were cut back, 6 bases at V and 6 bases at J, with 12 bases in the middle. This CDR3 region has 13 residues. TCRdb analysed the 5' RACE reads with MiXCR anew, one entry per CDR3 protein. The repertoire includes some 150,000 distinct CDR3 sequences, 6% to 7% of them detected once, and approximately 2.2% sits in the top ten. Of note for this clonotype: Its antigen is as yet unknown.

The sequenced sample consisted of PBMCs or a T cell subset sorted from them (not recorded which). The V and J genes are TRBV2 and TRBJ2-1; no reliable D call. The clonotype originates from an adult woman who had mild COVID-19 (a few samples of this study predate the infection). Cell type and time point are not known. The CDR3 nucleotides are TGTGCCAGCAGGGGTGCTAACCCCAATGAGCAGTTCTTC. Its translation: CASRGANPNEQFF. Supplemented by reference TRBV2 and TRBJ2-1, the full variable domain reads EPEVTQTPSHQVTQMGQEVILRCVPISNHLYFYWYRQILGQKVEFLVSFYNNEISEKSEIFDDQFSVERPDGSNFTLKIRSTKLEDSAMYFCASRGANPNEQFFGPGTRLTVL.